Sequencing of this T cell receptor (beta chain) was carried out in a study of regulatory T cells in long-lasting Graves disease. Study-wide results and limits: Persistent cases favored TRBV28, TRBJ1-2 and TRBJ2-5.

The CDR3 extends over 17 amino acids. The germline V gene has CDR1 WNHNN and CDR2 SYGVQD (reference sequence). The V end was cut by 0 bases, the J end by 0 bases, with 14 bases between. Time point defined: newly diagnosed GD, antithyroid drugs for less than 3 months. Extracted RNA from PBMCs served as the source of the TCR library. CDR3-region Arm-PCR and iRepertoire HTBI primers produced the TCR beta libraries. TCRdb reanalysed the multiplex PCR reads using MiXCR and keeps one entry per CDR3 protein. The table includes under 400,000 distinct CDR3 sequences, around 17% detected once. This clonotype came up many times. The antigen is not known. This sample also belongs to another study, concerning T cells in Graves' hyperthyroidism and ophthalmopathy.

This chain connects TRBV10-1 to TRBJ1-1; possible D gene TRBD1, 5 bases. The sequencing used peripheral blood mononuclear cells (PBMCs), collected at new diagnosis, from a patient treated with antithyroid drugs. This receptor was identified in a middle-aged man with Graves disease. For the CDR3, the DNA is TGCGCCAGCAGTGAGTCCAGGTGGGGCTTAATGAACACTGAAGCTTTCTTT. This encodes CASSESRWGLMNTEAFF.